This passage covers 20 T cell receptor beta chains from one sample sequenced in a study of control samples from healthy donors and cancer patients. The data were produced by immunoSEQ multiplex PCR, yet TCRdb's version contains in-frame clones alone and is incomplete. The sample consists of about 82,000 clones, 70% to 90% of them appearing once. Source material: blood. These receptors were obtained from a man aged 45-65 years in good health.

The chain carries TRBV15 and TRBJ1-4; D ambiguous. CDR3 size: 14 residues. Germline V CDR1 and CDR2: LNHNV, YYDKDF (reference sequence). Deletions cut 9 bases from V and 0 bases from J, with 11 bases between. The DNA of the CDR3 is TGTGCCACGGCCCCCCGACCAACTAATGAAAAACTGTTTTTT. It yields the protein CATAPRPTNEKLFF.

This chain joins TRBV24-1 and TRBJ1-2, with D unresolved. V was pared by 2 bases and J by 7 bases, with 10 bases between. This CDR3 is 13 amino acids long. Germline V gives CDR1 KGHDR, CDR2 SFDVKD. The chain's CDR3 is CATSDSATRGYTF. The CDR3 DNA reads TGTGCCACCAGTGATTCTGCGACCCGTGGCTACACCTTC.

V gene TRBV24-1 combines with J gene TRBJ1-1; D is uncertain. There are 14 residues in the CDR3. The V end lost 7 bases, the J end lost 5 bases, and 16 bases lay between the germline ends. The germline CDR1 and CDR2 sequences are KGHDR and SFDVKD. Here the CDR3 reads CATRASEVGTEAFF. Written as DNA, the CDR3 is TGTGCCACCAGAGCCTCCGAGGTTGGAACTGAAGCTTTCTTT.

This clone was observed once. V is TRBV28 and J is TRBJ1-5; unclear D gene. CDR3 length: 13 amino acids. Germline V CDR1 and CDR2: MDHEN, SYDVKM. V lost 1 base to trimming and J lost 4 bases, with 5 bases between them. CDR3 region: CASSLSGNQPQHF. CDR3 in DNA: TGTGCCAGCAGTTTATCGGGGAATCAGCCCCAGCATTTT.

The CDR3 is CAISEGGGVSTDTQYF. CDR3 nucleotide sequence: TGTGCCATCAGTGAAGGCGGGGGGGTTTCCACAGATACGCAGTATTTT. The chain is built from TRBV10-3 and TRBJ2-3, with 9 bases fitting TRBD2. V was pared by 3 bases and J by 2 bases, with 6 bases of the junction left unmatched. CDR1 is ENHRY and CDR2 is SYGVKD in the germline V gene. The CDR3 is 16 amino acids.

The genes are TRBV28 and TRBJ1-2, with D hard to call. The CDR3 is made up of 12 amino acids. Germline V CDR1 and CDR2: MDHEN, SYDVKM. Trimming pared 6 bases from V and 5 bases from J, leaving 10 bases between. CDR3 DNA sequence: TGTGCCAGCAGACCTCTCATATATGGCTACACCTTC. Translated: CASRPLIYGYTF.

The chain is built from TRBV2 and TRBJ2-1; no clear D gene. The germline V and J ends were trimmed by 8 bases and 4 bases, with 9 bases remaining between them. This CDR3 comprises 12 residues. Germline V gives CDR1 SNHLY, CDR2 FYNNEI. CDR3 sequence reads: CASSEFYNEQFF. CDR3 in DNA: TGTGCCAGCTCGGAGTTTTACAATGAGCAGTTCTTC. Drawing the rest from reference TRBV2 and TRBJ2-1, the complete variable domain is EPEVTQTPSHQVTQMGQEVILRCVPISNHLYFYWYRQILGQKVEFLVSFYNNEISEKSEIFDDQFSVERPDGSNFTLKIRSTKLEDSAMYFCASSEFYNEQFFGPGTRLTVL.

V is TRBV19 and J is TRBJ2-5; possible D gene TRBD1, 6 bases. There are 15 residues in the CDR3. V was pared by 4 bases and J by 5 bases, with 17 bases between. Germline values: CDR1 LNHDA, CDR2 SQIVND (reference sequence). The CDR3 DNA reads TGTGCCAGTAGTACCCGGACAGAATTATGGGAGACCCAGTACTTC. Amino acid sequence: CASSTRTELWETQYF. Drawing the rest from reference TRBV19 and TRBJ2-5, the complete variable domain is DGGITQSPKYLFRKEGQNVTLSCEQNLNHDAMYWYRQDPGQGLRLIYYSQIVNDFQKGDIAEGYSVSREKKESFPLTVTSAQKNPTAFYLCASSTRTELWETQYFGPGTRLLVL.

The CDR3 bases are TGTGCCAGCAGCGCAAGACTAGCGGGGGGCACCGGGGAGCTGTTTTTT. Translating gives CASSARLAGGTGELFF. V usage is TRBV9 and J usage is TRBJ2-2, with 13 bases identical to TRBD2. The ends lost 3 bases at V and 4 bases at J; junction bases unmatched: 3. From germline, CDR1 is SGDLS and CDR2 YYNGEE. The CDR3 runs to 16 residues.

The sample holds one count of this clone. This chain connects TRBV24-1 to TRBJ2-1; 8 bases map to TRBD1. The J segment lost 8 bases and the V segment lost 4 bases, leaving 6 bases of the junction unmatched. Germline V gene lookup returns CDR1 KGHDR and CDR2 SFDVKD. This CDR3 has 14 residues. CDR3 DNA sequence: TGTGCCACCAGTGAGAGACAGGGGAGGCATGAGCAGTTCTTC. It encodes CATSERQGRHEQFF.

V usage is TRBV7-3 and J usage is TRBJ2-5; D might be TRBD1 (6 bases). Germline CDR1 and CDR2: SGHTA and FQGTGA. This CDR3 is 15 amino acids long. Trimming pared 2 bases from V and 4 bases from J, leaving 14 bases between. The CDR3 region has the DNA TGTGCCAGCAGCTTAGGGCCCGGGACACTAGAGACCCAGTACTTC. This gives the protein CASSLGPGTLETQYF.

This chain joins TRBV6-2 or TRBV6-3 and TRBJ2-3; 11 nucleotides line up with TRBD2. J gave up 5 bases and V 6 bases, and 4 bases lay outside the gene matches. In germline, CDR1 is MNHEY, CDR2 SVGEGT. The CDR3 totals 14 residues. The CDR3 region is CASSAGTSGDTQYF. The CDR3 region has the DNA TGTGCCAGCAGCGCCGGGACTAGCGGAGATACGCAGTATTTT.

This chain uses TRBV28 with TRBJ2-2; perhaps TRBD2 as D (6 bases). CDR1 is MDHEN, CDR2 SYDVKM, per germline. Trimming removed 2 bases at V and 7 bases at J, with 11 bases between. The CDR3 sequence is 14 residues long. The CDR3, as DNA: TGTGCCAGCAGTTTAAGGACTACTGGCGGGGAGCTGTTTTTT. Amino acid sequence: CASSLRTTGGELFF.

J is TRBJ1-2 and V is TRBV6-1; 10 bases map to TRBD1. The V gene end was trimmed by 3 bases and the J gene end by 13 bases; junction bases not matched to a gene: 5. Germline assignment: CDR1 MNHNS and CDR2 SASEGT. This CDR3 is 12 amino acids long. The CDR3: CASSEGQGFSTF. The CDR3 nucleotides are TGTGCCAGCAGTGAGGGACAGGGGTTTTCCACCTTC.

V and J are TRBV28 and TRBJ2-1; D uncertain. Trimming pared 5 bases from V and 4 bases from J, leaving 12 bases between. The CDR3 consists of 14 residues. The germline V gene has CDR1 MDHEN and CDR2 SYDVKM. CDR3 nucleotide sequence: TGTGCCAGCAGTGTCGGGTCTTCATACAATGAGCAGTTCTTC. This gives the protein CASSVGSSYNEQFF. Complete variable domain (other parts from reference TRBV28 and TRBJ2-1): DVKVTQSSRYLVKRTGEKVFLECVQDMDHENMFWYRQDPGLGLRLIYFSYDVKMKEKGDIPEGYSVSREKKERFSLILESASTNQTSMYLCASSVGSSYNEQFFGPGTRLTVL.

This chain connects TRBV10-3 to TRBJ2-3, with D hard to call. Germline CDR1 reads ENHRY; CDR2 reads SYGVKD. V lost 6 bases to trimming and J lost 6 bases, with 4 bases between them. The CDR3 consists of 10 residues. For the CDR3, the DNA is TGTGCCATCAGGGGGGATACGCAGTATTTT. As protein: CAIRGDTQYF.

The chain has TRBV2 and TRBJ2-1; 7 positions agree with TRBD2. The CDR3 sequence is 14 residues long. The V gene end was trimmed by 5 bases and the J gene end by 7 bases; junction bases not matched to a gene: 8. CDR1 and CDR2 from the germline V gene are SNHLY and FYNNEI. The CDR3 region is CASSMGGSLNEQFF. CDR3 nucleotide sequence: TGTGCCAGCAGTATGGGCGGGAGTTTAAATGAGCAGTTCTTC.

The rearrangement links TRBV12-5 to TRBJ1-5; 7 positions agree with TRBD1. V lost 2 bases, J lost 1 base, and 5 bases stayed unmatched. The length of the CDR3 is 16 residues. Germline CDR1 LGHNT, CDR2 FRNRAP. CDR3 coding DNA: TGTGCTAGTGGTTTGTCGGGACAGACGAGCAATCAGCCCCAGCATTTT. Protein: CASGLSGQTSNQPQHF.

The V call is TRBV10-3, the J call TRBJ2-1; 8 bases are a match to TRBD2. This CDR3 is 14 amino acids long. V was pared by 2 bases and J by 3 bases, with 0 bases of the junction left unmatched. Per germline, CDR1 ENHRY and CDR2 SYGVKD. Here the CDR3 reads CAISEREGYNEQFF. The CDR3 region has the DNA TGTGCCATCAGTGAGCGGGAGGGCTACAATGAGCAGTTCTTC.

The J gene is TRBJ2-7, the V gene TRBV7-2, with TRBD2 matching over 7 bases. J was trimmed by 2 bases and V by 1 base; bases with no gene match: 5. From germline, CDR1 is SGHTA and CDR2 FQGNSA. CDR3 length equals 15 residues. CDR3 DNA sequence: TGTGCCAGCAGCTTAGTTTGGGCGGGAGCCTACGAGCAGTACTTC. It translates to CASSLVWAGAYEQYF.